This TCR beta chain emerged from a study of blood T cell repertoires in COVID-19. Across the study: Donors in the United States, Italy and Spain gave samples during acute or convalescent COVID-19.

Measured with immunoSEQ multiplex PCR; TCRdb has only the in-frame clones, and not every one. The sample carries over 80,000 clones, about 90% recorded once. The CDR3 totals 14 residues. The junction had 6 bases not matched to a gene; V was cut back by 3 bases and J by 5 bases. Germline assignment: CDR1 SGDLS and CDR2 YYNGEE. The TCR comes from a human donor in a cohort sampled during active COVID-19. This chain uses TRBV9 with TRBJ1-2; the match to TRBD1 covers 8 bases. The specimen sequenced was peripheral blood. CDR3 nucleotides: TGTGCCAGCAGCGCCGGTACAGGGGGATATGGCTACACCTTC. It encodes CASSAGTGGYGYTF.